This TCR beta chain appears in the sequencing data of a study of chronic HIV infection and antiretroviral therapy. Germline-derived CDR1 and CDR2 are MNHEY and SMNVEV (reference sequence). The ends were cut back, 3 bases at V and 8 bases at J, with 10 bases in the middle. This CDR3 is built from 13 residues. One entry per CDR3 protein results from TCRdb running MiXCR on the 5' RACE reads. The sample lists 39,000 or so distinct CDR3 sequences, about 8.1% occurring once. Material for sequencing was peripheral blood. This TCR was sampled from an adult who had HIV and had not received antiretroviral therapy, or was an uninfected healthy control (not recorded which). This chain uses TRBV27 with TRBJ1-4, with D possibly being TRBD1 (5 bases). The CDR3 loop reads CASSFRDGEKLFF. For the CDR3, the DNA is TGTGCCAGCAGTTTCAGGGATGGAGAAAAACTGTTTTTT.